Each of the 24 T cell receptor beta chains below was sequenced from the same sample in a study of monozygotic twins with inflammatory bowel disease. Following a re-call of the 5' RACE reads, TCRdb has one entry per CDR3 protein and lacks DNA. The sample includes some 450,000 distinct CDR3 sequences. Sequencing was done on a sample of blood. All receptors derive from a human donor with ulcerative colitis or Crohn's disease, or a healthy co-twin of an affected twin (not recorded which).

The rearrangement joins TRBV7-6 to TRBJ1-3; TCRdb's D call of TRBD1 is untestable without DNA. This CDR3 is 16 amino acids long. The germline V gene encodes CDR1 SGHVS and CDR2 FNYEAQ. CDR3 amino acids: CASSLGGTGSGNTIYF.

V is TRBV12-3 or TRBV12-4 and J is TRBJ1-2. The CDR3 consists of 13 residues. CDR3: CASSSGVNYGCTF.

This chain links TRBV7-8 with TRBJ1-6; TCRdb outputs TRBD1, but without DNA this stays unchecked. The germline CDR1 and CDR2 sequences are SGHVS and FQNEAQ. This CDR3 has 16 residues. The CDR3 sequence: CASSSQAYRVNSLLHF.

V gene TRBV7-9 combines with J gene TRBJ2-7. Germline values: CDR1 SEHNR, CDR2 FQNEAQ (reference sequence). This CDR3 is built from 14 residues. CDR3 sequence reads: CASSPIGVSYEQYF.

This chain links TRBV29-1 with TRBJ1-2; the TCRdb D gene call, TRBD1, has no DNA to confirm it. Germline V gives CDR1 SQVTM, CDR2 ANQGSEA. The CDR3 totals 13 residues. This CDR3 is CSVEGGANYGYTF. Combining the CDR3 with reference TRBV29-1 and TRBJ1-2 gives the whole variable domain SAVISQKPSRDICQRGTSLTIQCQVDSQVTMMFWYRQQPGQSLTLIATANQGSEATYESGFVIDKFPISRPNLTFSTLTVSNMSPEDSSIYLCSVEGGANYGYTFGSGTRLTVV.

V is TRBV9 and J is TRBJ1-2; with no DNA, the TCRdb D assignment of TRBD1 cannot be verified. The CDR3 is 14 residues long. The V gene's germline CDR1 is SGDLS and CDR2 YYNGEE. The CDR3: CASSVVGEPSPYTF.

The chain has TRBV30 and TRBJ2-2; as DNA is missing, the TRBD1 call by TCRdb cannot be tested. Germline V CDR1 and CDR2: GTSNPN, SVGIG (reference sequence). This CDR3 comprises 14 residues. The CDR3 protein is CAWQQGALTGELFF.

The rearrangement uses TRBV2 and TRBJ2-2. The CDR3 extends over 13 amino acids. Germline lookup yields CDR1 SNHLY and CDR2 FYNNEI. CDR3: CASSPVAAGELFF.

This chain uses TRBV7-3 with TRBJ2-1; TCRdb's assignment of TRBD2 cannot be checked, as there is no DNA. The CDR3 length is 16 residues. Germline V lookup: CDR1 SGHTA, CDR2 FQGTGA. CDR3 amino acids: CASSLLAGGDSDEHFF. Full variable domain (remainder filled in from reference TRBV7-3 and TRBJ2-1): GAGVSQTPSNKVTEKGKYVELRCDPISGHTALYWYRQSLGQGPEFLIYFQGTGAADDSGLPNDRFFAVRPEGSVSTLKIQRTERGDSAVYLCASSLLAGGDSDEHFFGPGTRLTVL.

CDR3 in amino acids: CASSRYTTVEQYF. The rearrangement joins TRBV7-2 to TRBJ2-7. CDR1 and CDR2 (germline): SGHTA, FQGNSA. The CDR3 spans 13 residues.

The chain has TRBV27 and TRBJ2-5; the D call from TCRdb, TRBD1, cannot be confirmed without DNA. In germline, CDR1 is MNHEY, CDR2 SMNVEV (reference sequence). The CDR3 length is 16 residues. The CDR3 is CASSQSPGTRQETQYF.

This sequence joins TRBV29-1 and TRBJ1-1; TCRdb selects TRBD1, and the lack of DNA leaves this call unchecked. This CDR3 has 12 amino acids. Germline values: CDR1 SQVTM, CDR2 ANQGSEA. CDR3 sequence: CSGGHPNTEAFF.

The V and J genes are TRBV4-2 and TRBJ2-1. CDR1 LGHNA and CDR2 YNFKEQ come from the germline V gene. The CDR3 runs to 14 residues. The CDR3 is CASSRDIAYNEQFF.

The gene calls are TRBV7-2 and TRBJ2-1. Germline V gene lookup returns CDR1 SGHTA and CDR2 FQGNSA. The CDR3 consists of 14 residues. The CDR3 reads CASSMNQGLNEQFF.

V and J are TRBV5-4 and TRBJ1-6; TCRdb selects TRBD1, and the lack of DNA leaves this call unchecked. The CDR3 has 15 residues. Germline V CDR1 and CDR2: SGHNT, YYREEE (reference sequence). CDR3 sequence reads: CASSLRKQGSSPLHF.

This sequence joins TRBV3-1 and TRBJ1-1. Germline V gives CDR1 LGHDT, CDR2 YNNKEL (reference sequence). The CDR3 runs to 13 residues. The CDR3: CASSQTAGPRAFF.

The chain is built from TRBV27 and TRBJ2-7; TCRdb's D call, TRBD1, is unchecked because there is no DNA. The CDR3 has 15 amino acids. Germline loops: CDR1 MNHEY, CDR2 SMNVEV (reference sequence). CDR3 region: CASSGDRGPSYEQYF.

The chain joins TRBV20-1 to TRBJ1-1. The CDR3 runs 15 residues. The germline V gene has CDR1 DFQATT and CDR2 SNEGSKA (reference sequence). The CDR3 is CSAIYFGELNTEAFF.

This chain joins TRBV7-2 and TRBJ1-3; the D gene TCRdb calls, TRBD1, cannot be checked with no DNA. Looked up from germline, CDR1 is SGHTA and CDR2 is FQGNSA. The CDR3 totals 14 residues. CDR3 residues: CASSLYRDGNTIYF.

This chain joins TRBV10-3 and TRBJ1-1. This CDR3 has 12 residues. Per germline, CDR1 ENHRY and CDR2 SYGVKD. CDR3: CAISSNSAEAFF.

The chain joins TRBV20-1 to TRBJ2-7. The CDR3 contains 13 residues. Germline values: CDR1 DFQATT, CDR2 SNEGSKA (reference sequence). The CDR3 loop reads CSARQAATYEQYF.

This sequence joins TRBV5-1 and TRBJ2-2. Germline assignment: CDR1 SGHRS and CDR2 YFSETQ. This CDR3 contains 15 residues. CDR3 residues: CASDAGHLNTGELFF.

The chain recombines TRBV6-6 with TRBJ1-4; TCRdb picks TRBD1, but there is no DNA to check that call. This CDR3 has 13 amino acids. Germline V gene sequence: CDR1 MNHNY, CDR2 SVGAGI (reference sequence). CDR3: CASRYGTAEKLFF.

CDR3 in amino acids: CASSLVVAPGGQYF. The chain carries TRBV7-9 and TRBJ2-7; TCRdb picks TRBD2, but there is no DNA to check that call. Germline V gene data show CDR1 as SEHNR and CDR2 as FQNEAQ (reference sequence). The CDR3 consists of 14 residues.